This TCR beta chain was captured in a study of cytomegalovirus exposure and HLA in healthy donors (dated by TCRdb to 2017 to 2019). For the wider study: An earlier analysis of approximately 590 of the donors reported more than 250 Gb of sequence data and roughly 100 million unique TCR beta sequences from about 200 million T cells. In a later analysis, previously published TCR beta repertoires from roughly 710 donors were re-analyzed and high-resolution HLA genotyping was added so that TCR occurrence patterns could be studied. High-throughput TCR immunosequencing, statistical association of individual TCRs with disease status, and machine learning were combined to predict cytomegalovirus infection status. Rather than drawing on any new phenotypic data, the later analysis identified candidate immune exposures from TCR beta sequences and the way those sequences occurred across donors. All discovery cohort repertoires had been generated using a single sequencing platform. The study aimed to test whether cataloging public T cell receptors could reveal signatures of past pathogen exposure. The study profiled the T cell repertoires of hundreds of subjects by immunosequencing and related them to cytomegalovirus serostatus. Approximately 330 gigabases of sequencing data and 91 million or so unique TCR sequences made up an early release that covered about 640 HLA-typed donors. Among about 390 genotyped donors of the cohort, an average of roughly 240,000 unique TCR beta nucleotide sequences were sequenced per donor, roughly 18% of them non-productive. Both class I and class II loci were covered by HLA typing, at four-digit resolution. Donor age, sex, ethnicity and CMV serostatus were compiled together with the repertoire data. Of the 398 genotyped donors, about 84% fell in the genetic ancestry cluster associated with self-reported Caucasian donors. A later genetic analysis took genome-wide SNP genotypes for about 55% of the 666 donors and used that subset as a discovery cohort. A handful of DR-DQ haplotypes were handled as single units for association and clustering because linkage in the cohort was strong. An earlier analysis of roughly 580 of the donors used high-throughput TCR beta sequencing to judge whether each TCR beta V gene segment behaved as functional or pseudogenic. Along with the roughly 610-subject first cohort, a separate validation cohort of around 110 different subjects was used. Typing coverage varied by locus: roughly 620-640 donors for A, B, C, DRB1 and DQB1; roughly 520 for DQA1; around 610 for DPA1; around 490 for DPB1. General conclusions and limits of the study: The study gave a list of over 150 TCR beta chains associated with cytomegalovirus. According to a later genetic analysis, donors in an Asian-associated ancestry cluster had fewer N-insertions in productive TCRs than the approximately 690-donor mean. Correlated functional status among segregating V segments might be attributable to linkage disequilibrium, but an unknown experimental factor could not be ruled out. Because counts were too low, approximately 18 rarely observed V segments, including chromosome 9 orphons, were excluded from the earlier analysis of 500 to 700 of the donors. In a later analysis, HLA-associated TCR beta chains were found to be more clonally expanded and to have lower generation probabilities than equally common non-associated chains. In a later analysis, 16,951 TCR beta sequences were associated with specific HLA alleles at a false discovery rate of 0.05. For the cohort, immune exposure information was limited to CMV serostatus. A later analysis found that most CMV-associated TCR beta chains appeared HLA-restricted, with HLA associations seemingly driven largely by CMV exposure. In an earlier analysis of 587 of the donors, most TCR beta V segments appeared in productive rearrangements about 87% or about 30% of the time, broadly matching IMGT annotations. Roughly uniform sequencing depth across donors was assumed in presence/absence analyses, although this assumption may not hold. A cluster of highly shared sequence variants was judged likely to be a technical artifact of the sequencing pipeline. Only TCR beta chains were sequenced in this cohort, and the absence of alpha or paired-chain data limited detectable features. In vitro tests confirmed that a few of the cytomegalovirus-associated TCR beta chains recognize cytomegalovirus antigens. HLA typing was unavailable for some donors at each locus, so association tests used only the typed subset. An association between a missense DCLRE1C variant and V-gene and J-gene trimming of TCR beta chains was found in a later genetic analysis and replicated in an independent cohort. According to a later analysis, TCR association rates differed among HLA loci, with DRB1 alleles showing the most associated TCRs and HLA-C alleles showing the fewest. In a later analysis, several top co-occurrence clusters were reported to appear linked to parvovirus B19, influenza, CMV and Epstein-Barr virus. When HLA alleles, especially DR and DQ, strongly co-occurred, attributing TCR associations to individual alleles was difficult. A further reported finding was that TCR beta sequences accurately predicted the HLA-A and HLA-B alleles for most subjects in the first cohort. The classifier was reported to diagnose cytomegalovirus status with high specificity and sensitivity in both the original and validation cohorts. Some IMGT-functional V segments, including TRBV6-2 and TRBV6-3, could not be distinguished by the 87-base-pair reads and were therefore excluded. Most TCR sequences were observed very rarely across donors, whereas some public TCRs were present in many individuals. The authors suggested that the approach could potentially be generalized to other disease states and immunological phenotypes.

CDR1 and CDR2 are read off the germline V gene (reference sequence) as SGHNT and YYREEE. The cysteine opens and the phenylalanine closes a CDR3 of 16 amino acids. Here the CDR3 DNA is all that survives: 48 bases in frame from base 1. Trimming accounts for 4 bases at V and 5 bases at J, while the number of junction bases matched to no gene is 13. The library was produced with the immunoSEQ multiplex PCR assay. For the multiplex PCR, a mixture combining 60 forward primers for TCR Vbeta segments and 13 reverse primers for TCR Jbeta segments was used. The CDR3 region of rearranged TCR beta genes was amplified from genomic DNA with a multiplex PCR assay. The amplified TCR beta libraries were sequenced on the Illumina HiSeq System as 87-base-pair reads. The authors' analysis ran thus. In a later analysis, around 80 million unique TCR beta chains were counted across the 666 repertoires, and about 10 million of these chains were shared by at least two donors. Raw reads were error-corrected and collapsed into unique sequences with a nearest-neighbor algorithm that merged closely related sequences to remove PCR and sequencing errors. Alignment of CDR3 sequences to IMGT reference sequences was used to assign V, D and J gene segments. For a sequence to be retained, at least a six-nucleotide match to both a V gene segment and a J gene segment was required. Rearrangements were classified as productive when the CDR3 lacked stop codons and remained in frame with V and J, and all other rearrangements were classified as non-productive. Following IMGT convention, CDR3 was defined as the stretch from the second conserved V-encoded cysteine to the conserved J-encoded phenylalanine. The earlier analysis of 500 to 650 of the donors excluded any sequence lacking an unambiguous match to a single V gene segment. An earlier analysis of a few hundred of the donors classified V segments as functional when productive rearrangements were above 56.7% and as segregating when the standard deviation between donors was above 5%. A statistical classification framework was developed to diagnose cytomegalovirus status using the catalog of TCR beta chain sequences. In a later analysis, TCR nucleotide sequences were compared against IMGT/GENE-DB human TR gene sequences so that V and J genes could be assigned. In a later analysis, CDR3 sequences and most-parsimonious VDJ recombination scenarios were assigned using the TCRdist pipeline. In a later analysis, every TCR beta chain was defined by the combination of its CDR3 amino acid sequence and its V-gene family, and reads without a unique V-gene family were dropped. A later analysis removed roughly 590 highly shared, low-generation-probability nucleotide sequences to deal with suspected cross-contamination and a sequencing artifact. A later analysis calculated a clonal expansion index for each public chain from normalized within-repertoire ranks of inferred template counts. Generation probabilities in a later analysis came from a VDJ recombination model fitted to out-of-frame rearrangements, and those results were checked against IGoR. Hypergeometric tests were used in a later analysis to score TCR-TCR, TCR-HLA and TCR-CMV co-occurrence, with a repertoire-size bias correction applied to the TCR pairs. A later analysis estimated false discovery rates by permuting HLA or CMV assignments 20 times. In a later analysis, co-occurring TCRs were grouped with DBSCAN, and TCRdist sequence similarity was added when clustering was performed within HLA-allele-positive subsets. Repertoires with fewer than 30,000 or more than 120,000 public chains, plus five repertoires with anomalous nucleotide sharing, were excluded from co-occurrence clustering. TCRdb's version of the immuneACCESS table is confined to in-frame rearrangements and falls short of the full clone set. An unresolved V gene accounts for under half of the shortfall where checked; the remainder is of unknown origin. V, J and clone size are those of that table, while D and trimming were read from the DNA. Recorded for this sample are 130,000 or so clones; roughly three quarters of them occurred a single time. Of the sample, roughly 1.5% is held by the ten largest clones.

In total, 500 to 700 healthy bone marrow donors made up the cohort. All cohort members were sampled while nominally healthy, although unrecorded immune exposures were likely present. The donor was CMV seronegative and belonged to the group of 352 seronegative cohort members. A peripheral blood sample was collected from each donor, and TCR beta sequencing was performed on peripheral blood mononuclear cells. The Qiagen DNeasy Blood Extraction Kit was used to extract genomic DNA from the blood cell samples. A note on this clone: Its recognized antigen is unknown. Within one base of it there is no much larger clone, and no base qualities were kept.

Sequencing was done on a sample of PBMCs. The chain employs TRBV5-4 and TRBJ2-5; TRBD2 aligns with 8 central bases. This receptor was identified in a woman aged 18-30 years in good health and CMV-seronegative. Here is the DNA: TGTGCCAGCAGCCTGGGGACTAGAAGGGTTCCGGAGACCCAGTACTTC. It translates as CASSLGTRRVPETQYF. Full variable domain (CDR3 extended with the reference TRBV5-4 and TRBJ2-5 proteins): ETGVTQSPTHLIKTRGQQVTLRCSSQSGHNTVSWYQQALGQGPQFIFQYYREEENGRGNFPPRFSGLQFPNYSSELNVNALELDDSALYLCASSLGTRRVPETQYFGPGTRLLVL.